The 32 T cell receptor beta chains given below trace back to one sample, sequenced in a study of T cell responses to AZD1222 COVID-19 vaccine. Repertoires were generated with immunoSEQ multiplex PCR, while TCRdb's copy carries only in-frame clones and drops some. This table has more than 85,000 clones, 85% to 90% appearing once. The sample here was peripheral blood, taken on day 0 of AZD1222 vaccination. All receptors come from an adult in good health.

This sequence joins TRBV3-1 (or the pseudogene TRBV3-2) and TRBJ1-5; the D is unclear. Trimming shortened V by 0 bases and J by 9 bases, and 12 bases separated the two germline ends. The CDR3 is made up of 14 amino acids. The germline V gene encodes CDR1 LGHDT and CDR2 YNNKEL (reference sequence). The CDR3 region has the DNA TGTGCCAGCAGCCAAGATACGGCCTTAAGGCCCCAGCATTTT. Protein: CASSQDTALRPQHF.

This chain joins TRBV27 and TRBJ2-5; 7 bases are a match to TRBD1. Germline CDR1 reads MNHEY; CDR2 reads SMNVEV (reference sequence). Trimming cost V 1 base and J 5 bases; bases outside gene matches: 7. CDR3 size: 15 residues. As DNA, the CDR3 is TGTGCCAGCAGTTTATGGTCAGGGGGACAGGAGACCCAGTACTTC. Its protein product is CASSLWSGGQETQYF.

The chain links TRBV23-1 to TRBJ2-2; D is unresolved. TRBV23-1 carries the ORF label, with uncertain function. The germline V and J ends were trimmed by 0 bases and 3 bases, with 14 bases remaining between them. The CDR3 loop spans 17 amino acids. This CDR3 reads CASSQSRQKWYTGELFF. CDR3 nucleotide sequence: TGCGCCAGCAGTCAATCAAGGCAGAAGTGGTACACCGGGGAGCTGTTTTTT.

V usage is TRBV7-9 and J usage is TRBJ1-4; D ambiguous. CDR3 length: 15 residues. V shed 0 bases and J shed 8 bases, with 13 bases lying between them. Per germline, CDR1 SEHNR and CDR2 FQNEAQ (reference sequence). This CDR3 is CASSLAPWGGEKLFF. The DNA for the CDR3 is TGTGCCAGCAGCTTAGCGCCCTGGGGTGGCGAAAAACTGTTTTTT.

This clone has only one observation. The chain combines TRBV10-3 with TRBJ2-7; D remains unclear. Germline lookup yields CDR1 ENHRY and CDR2 SYGVKD. The CDR3 totals 15 residues. The germline V and J ends were trimmed by 3 bases and 3 bases, with 15 bases remaining between them. Here the CDR3 DNA reads TGTGCCATCAGTGACTCTGGAGCAGCTCTCTACGAGCAGTACTTC. The encoded protein is CAISDSGAALYEQYF.

This chain joins TRBV7-7 and TRBJ2-1; D might be TRBD2 (6 bases). This CDR3 has 16 residues. Germline assignment: CDR1 SSHAT and CDR2 FNYEAQ (reference sequence). Trimming took off 0 bases at V and 4 bases at J, with 13 bases between the two ends. The CDR3 DNA sequence: TGTGCCAGCAGCTTAGCGGAGGACGGGAGTTACAATGAGCAGTTCTTC. Translating it yields CASSLAEDGSYNEQFF. The variable domain in full, with the rest retrieved from reference TRBV7-7 and TRBJ2-1, is GAGVSQSPRYKVTKRGQDVTLRCDPISSHATLYWYQQALGQGPEFLTYFNYEAQPDKSGLPSDRFSAERPEGSISTLTIQRTEQRDSAMYRCASSLAEDGSYNEQFFGPGTRLTVL.

The chain employs TRBV5-1 and TRBJ1-2; TRBD1 is a possible D gene (5 bases). Germline V lookup: CDR1 SGHRS, CDR2 YFSETQ. Trimming took 4 bases from V and 5 from J, leaving 12 bases between them. CDR3 size: 13 residues. As DNA, the CDR3 is TGCGCCAGCAGCGACGGGGCGACATATGGCTACACCTTC. It specifies CASSDGATYGYTF.

The J gene is TRBJ1-6, the V gene TRBV11-2; D is uncertain. The ends were cut back, 5 bases at V and 6 bases at J, with 11 bases in the middle. The CDR3 has 14 amino acids. Germline CDR1 is SGHAT and CDR2 is FQNNGV. CDR3 in amino acids: CASSRWVSNSPLHF. Here the CDR3 DNA reads TGTGCCAGCAGCCGGTGGGTCTCTAATTCACCCCTCCACTTT.

V gene TRBV5-5 combines with J gene TRBJ1-1, with a possible D match to TRBD1 (6 bases). V was cut by 4 bases and J by 6 bases, with 10 bases left in between. The CDR3 runs 12 residues. Per the germline V gene, CDR1 is SGHKS and CDR2 is YYEKEE (reference sequence). The chain's CDR3 is CASSPTGPEAFF. CDR3 in DNA: TGTGCCAGCAGCCCCACAGGGCCTGAAGCTTTCTTT.

This clone came up once. The chain combines TRBV2 with TRBJ2-7; 7 bases line up with TRBD1. The CDR3 consists of 15 residues. Germline V gene data show CDR1 as SNHLY and CDR2 as FYNNEI. The ends lost 5 bases at V and 4 bases at J; junction bases unmatched: 11. This CDR3 reads CASSQTGTNLYEQYF. In DNA form, the CDR3 reads TGTGCCAGCAGTCAGACAGGGACAAATTTGTACGAGCAGTACTTC. Filled out from reference TRBV2 and TRBJ2-7, the complete variable domain reads EPEVTQTPSHQVTQMGQEVILRCVPISNHLYFYWYRQILGQKVEFLVSFYNNEISEKSEIFDDQFSVERPDGSNFTLKIRSTKLEDSAMYFCASSQTGTNLYEQYFGPGTRLTVT.

The CDR3 here is CASSSLVSGVGEKLFF. The CDR3 nucleotides are TGTGCCAGCAGCTCGCTGGTGTCAGGGGTTGGGGAAAAACTGTTTTTT. The J gene is TRBJ1-4, the V gene TRBV5-6, with D perhaps matching TRBD1 (6 bases). Germline CDR1 is SGHDT and CDR2 is YYEEEE. The CDR3 has 16 amino acids. V was clipped by 3 bases and J by 8 bases, with 20 bases between them.

The chain recombines TRBV4-2 with TRBJ1-2; possible D gene TRBD1, 5 bases. Germline V gene sequence: CDR1 LGHNA, CDR2 YNFKEQ. The V and J ends lost 7 bases and 4 bases respectively, with 19 bases between them. CDR3 length: 15 residues. CDR3 protein: CASNSELTGFYGYTF. For the CDR3, the DNA is TGTGCCAGCAACTCAGAACTCACAGGTTTCTATGGCTACACCTTC.

The rearrangement uses TRBV7-2 and TRBJ1-2; 7 positions agree with TRBD1. This CDR3 has 16 residues. CDR1 is SGHTA, CDR2 FQGNSA, per germline. V lost 3 bases, J lost 6 bases, and 13 bases stayed unmatched. The CDR3 sequence: CASSFTPGTVRDGYTF. CDR3 nucleotides: TGTGCCAGCAGCTTCACACCCGGGACAGTGCGTGATGGCTACACCTTC.

The J gene is TRBJ1-2, the V gene TRBV29-1; TRBD1 is a possible D gene (5 bases). This CDR3 contains 12 residues. The germline V gene has CDR1 SQVTM and CDR2 ANQGSEA. Trimming took 3 bases from V and 4 from J, leaving 9 bases between them. The CDR3 coding sequence is TGCAGCGTTGACCCTAGGGGCTATGGCTACACCTTC. It encodes CSVDPRGYGYTF.

V is TRBV5-1 and J is TRBJ1-2; the match to TRBD1 covers 7 bases. This CDR3 is 15 amino acids long. V shed 3 bases and J 0 bases; nucleotides not matched to a gene: 5. CDR1 is SGHRS, CDR2 YFSETQ, per germline. In DNA form, the CDR3 reads TGCGCCAGCAGCTCGGGACAGCAGACTAACTATGGCTACACCTTC. Protein product: CASSSGQQTNYGYTF.

The chain combines TRBV7-8 with TRBJ1-1, with 8 bases identical to TRBD1. This CDR3 has 13 residues. The J segment lost 11 bases and the V segment lost 0 bases, leaving 5 bases of the junction unmatched. The germline gives CDR1 SGHVS, CDR2 FQNEAQ. The CDR3 nucleotides are TGTGCCAGCAGCTTAGCCCTGACAGGGGAGGCTTTCTTT. This encodes CASSLALTGEAFF.

The chain links TRBV7-9 to TRBJ2-1; the D gene is possibly TRBD2 (5 bases). Germline V CDR1 and CDR2: SEHNR, FQNEAQ (reference sequence). CDR3 length equals 16 residues. V was cut by 5 bases and J by 4 bases, with 18 bases left in between. The CDR3 DNA is TGTGCCAGCAGCCCCCATCGGGGTAGGGAGTACAATGAGCAGTTCTTC. Encoded protein: CASSPHRGREYNEQFF.

V and J are TRBV28 and TRBJ1-2, with unresolved D. Germline loops: CDR1 MDHEN, CDR2 SYDVKM. CDR3 length equals 14 residues. V was trimmed by 4 bases and J by 5 bases, leaving 14 bases between them. The CDR3 DNA follows: TGTGCCAGCAGTTCCCACGACGTTCCGTATGGCTACACCTTC. Residues: CASSSHDVPYGYTF.

This clone was detected only once. The V gene is TRBV6-5, the J gene TRBJ2-7; TRBD2 matches 9 bases. The trim removed 5 bases at V and 3 bases at J, leaving 8 bases unmatched. Per the germline V gene, CDR1 is MNHEY and CDR2 is SVGAGI. The length of the CDR3 is 15 residues. The CDR3 sequence is CASSRRLADHYEQYF. The CDR3 DNA reads TGTGCCAGCAGTCGTCGACTAGCGGACCACTACGAGCAGTACTTC.

This chain uses TRBV5-1 with TRBJ1-4; D may be TRBD1 (6 bases). CDR3 length: 14 amino acids. The V and J ends lost 6 bases and 4 bases respectively, with 13 bases between them. CDR1 is SGHRS, CDR2 YFSETQ, per germline. The chain's CDR3 is CASTWGTFNEKLFF. The DNA of the CDR3 is TGCGCCAGCACCTGGGGGACATTTAATGAAAAACTGTTTTTT.

The V call is TRBV5-1, the J call TRBJ1-1; no clear D gene. The V gene's germline CDR1 is SGHRS and CDR2 YFSETQ. With 1 base removed from V and 0 bases from J, the gap between germline ends came to 7 bases. The CDR3 covers 14 residues. The CDR3 nucleotides are TGCGCCAGCAGCTTGTCGACTTTGAACACTGAAGCTTTCTTT. Protein product: CASSLSTLNTEAFF.

The CDR3 reads CASSYSGTEDNEKLFF. The CDR3 nucleotides read TGTGCCAGCAGTTACTCCGGGACAGAAGATAATGAAAAACTGTTTTTT. This rearrangement joins TRBV6-2 or TRBV6-3 to TRBJ1-4, with 7 bases matching TRBD1. After removal of 0 bases from V and 4 bases from J, the junction contained 5 bases not matched to a gene. Germline CDR1 reads MNHEY; CDR2 reads SVGEGT. CDR3 length: 16 amino acids.

This clone was recorded a few times. The rearrangement links TRBV30 to TRBJ2-7; D uncertain. Germline V CDR1 and CDR2: GTSNPN, SVGIG (reference sequence). CDR3 length: 11 amino acids. The V gene lost 2 bases and the J gene lost 2 bases, with 4 bases spanning the gap. In DNA, the CDR3 is TGTGCCTGGAGTTACACCTACGAGCAGTACTTC. Amino acid sequence: CAWSYTYEQYF.

The chain carries TRBV3-1 (or the pseudogene TRBV3-2) and TRBJ1-5; 9 bases match TRBD1. V lost 4 bases to trimming and J lost 7 bases; unmatched junction nucleotides: 5. CDR1 is LGHDT and CDR2 is YNNKEL in the germline V gene (reference sequence). The CDR3 is made up of 14 amino acids. CDR3 coding DNA: TGTGCCAGCAGCCGTGGGACAGGGACCCAGCCCCAGCATTTT. It yields the protein CASSRGTGTQPQHF.

The count of this clone is one. The chain combines TRBV5-1 with TRBJ2-7; 12 bases match TRBD2. This CDR3 contains 17 residues. Trimming cost V 4 bases and J 6 bases; bases outside gene matches: 14. Germline V CDR1 and CDR2: SGHRS, YFSETQ. In DNA, the CDR3 is TGCGCCAGCAGCATAGGACTAGCGGGGAGTCTTGGAACCGAGCAGTACTTC. Amino acid sequence: CASSIGLAGSLGTEQYF.

The chain links TRBV4-1 to TRBJ2-1, with D perhaps TRBD2 (5 bases). V was pared by 3 bases and J by 7 bases, with 10 bases between. This CDR3 spans 13 amino acids. Germline V gives CDR1 MGHRA, CDR2 YSYEKL. CDR3: CASSQNLANEQFF. DNA for the CDR3: TGCGCCAGCAGCCAGAACCTAGCAAATGAGCAGTTCTTC.

The chain has TRBV28 and TRBJ2-5; D perhaps matches TRBD1 (5 bases). With 1 base removed from V and 5 bases from J, the gap between germline ends came to 14 bases. The CDR3 consists of 15 residues. Germline V gene sequence: CDR1 MDHEN, CDR2 SYDVKM. Here the CDR3 reads CASSLSSGRAETQYF. The CDR3, as DNA: TGTGCCAGCAGTTTATCCTCCGGCAGGGCGGAGACCCAGTACTTC.

The chain uses TRBV3-1 (or the pseudogene TRBV3-2) and TRBJ2-3; 8 bases agree with TRBD1. The CDR3 consists of 16 residues. The germline V gene has CDR1 LGHDT and CDR2 YNNKEL (reference sequence). With 1 base clipped from V and 1 base from J, the junction kept 4 bases outside the gene matches. The CDR3 sequence is CASSQVWGQGTDTQYF. CDR3 sequence (DNA): TGTGCCAGCAGCCAAGTCTGGGGACAGGGCACAGATACGCAGTATTTT.

This chain joins TRBV5-6 and TRBJ2-3; possible D gene TRBD2, 5 bases. Trimming left V 4 bases short and J 4 bases short, with 13 bases between. The germline V gene encodes CDR1 SGHDT and CDR2 YYEEEE. This CDR3 has 14 residues. As DNA, the CDR3 is TGTGCCAGCAGCGGGAGAGGTTTCGCAGATACGCAGTATTTT. Encoded protein: CASSGRGFADTQYF. Variable domain in full (rest from reference TRBV5-6 and TRBJ2-3): DAGVTQSPTHLIKTRGQQVTLRCSPKSGHDTVSWYQQALGQGPQFIFQYYEEEERQRGNFPDRFSGHQFPNYSSELNVNALLLGDSALYLCASSGRGFADTQYFGPGTRLTVL.

The chain is built from TRBV5-8 and TRBJ1-1; no clear D. The V and J ends lost 0 bases and 0 bases respectively, with 6 bases between them. The CDR3 sequence is 14 residues long. CDR1 is SGHTS and CDR2 is YDEGEE in the germline V gene. Written as DNA, the CDR3 is TGTGCCAGCAGCTTGGTCGGCATGAACACTGAAGCTTTCTTT. It translates to CASSLVGMNTEAFF.

About this clone: The same CDR3 can be traced to other DNA sequences in this sample. The chain is built from TRBV18 and TRBJ1-5, with 7 bases matching TRBD1. In germline, CDR1 is KGHSH, CDR2 LQKENI. J gave up 4 bases and V 3 bases, and 3 bases lay outside the gene matches. The CDR3 has 14 residues. CDR3 DNA sequence: TGTGCCAGCTCACCGAGACAGGGAAATCAGCCCCAGCATTTT. Its translation: CASSPRQGNQPQHF.

The rearrangement joins TRBV29-1 to TRBJ1-4; a possible D gene is TRBD1 (6 bases). Germline V lookup: CDR1 SQVTM, CDR2 ANQGSEA. The V and J ends lost 3 bases and 8 bases respectively, with 13 bases between them. The CDR3 contains 13 residues. The CDR3 protein is CSVERRGWEKLFF. DNA for the CDR3: TGCAGCGTTGAGCGCAGGGGTTGGGAAAAACTGTTTTTT. Full variable domain (remainder filled in from reference TRBV29-1 and TRBJ1-4): SAVISQKPSRDICQRGTSLTIQCQVDSQVTMMFWYRQQPGQSLTLIATANQGSEATYESGFVIDKFPISRPNLTFSTLTVSNMSPEDSSIYLCSVERRGWEKLFFGSGTQLSVL.